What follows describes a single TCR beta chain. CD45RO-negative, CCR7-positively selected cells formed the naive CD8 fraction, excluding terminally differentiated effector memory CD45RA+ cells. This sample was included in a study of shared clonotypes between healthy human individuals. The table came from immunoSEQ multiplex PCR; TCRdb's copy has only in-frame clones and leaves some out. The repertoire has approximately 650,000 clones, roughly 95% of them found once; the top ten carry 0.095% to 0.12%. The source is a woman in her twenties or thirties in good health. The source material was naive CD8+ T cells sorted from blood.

CDR3 bases: TGCGCCAGCAGCCAAGCCCCCCAAGAGACCCAGTACTTC. Amino acids: CASSQAPQETQYF. V and J are TRBV4-1 and TRBJ2-5; D call uncertain. The CDR3 extends over 13 amino acids. Germline V lookup: CDR1 MGHRA, CDR2 YSYEKL. V lost 1 base and J lost 1, with 4 bases in between.